These T cell receptor beta chains were read from a single sample in a study of technical replicates of blood from several donors. Generated by immunoSEQ multiplex PCR, the TCRdb table keeps only in-frame clones and is missing some. The sample contains around 79,000 clones, roughly 90% of which appear only once. Sequencing used T cells isolated from PBMCs. The receptors were gathered from a human donor in good health. Both conserved end residues are part of each CDR3. D genes are given only for firm matches. Clone size is shown for a subset of rows, as once, few, many or a class of expanded clone.

clone_size j_call d_call v_call cdr3_nt cdr3_aa
once TRBJ1-3 TRBD1 TRBV19 TGTGCCAGTGGACGGACAGGGGAAAGTACAATCTCTGGAAACACCATATATTTT CASGRTGESTISGNTIYF
- TRBJ1-1 - TRBV6-4 TGTGCCAGCAGGAGAGGCATGAACACTGAAGCTTTCTTT CASRRGMNTEAFF
- TRBJ2-7 - TRBV28 TGTGCCAGCAGTTTCCCCGGTGCCACCTACGAGCAGTACTTC CASSFPGATYEQYF
- TRBJ1-2 TRBD1 TRBV9 TGTGCCAGCAGCGTAGGGGACAGGGGGCATTATGGCTACACCTTC CASSVGDRGHYGYTF
- TRBJ1-3 - TRBV5-1 TGCGCCAGCAGCTTGGGGAGCTCTGGAAACACCATATATTTT CASSLGSSGNTIYF
- TRBJ1-2 - TRBV6-5 TGTGCCAGCAGCCATGACACAACCTATGGCTACACCTTC CASSHDTTYGYTF
- TRBJ2-1 TRBD1 TRBV7-3 TGTGCCAGCAGCCAAGGGACAGGGGCGAACAATGAGCAGTTCTTC CASSQGTGANNEQFF
- TRBJ2-1 TRBD2 TRBV9 TGTGCCAGCAGCATCGGACTAGCGGGGGGCGAAAAAACCTACAATGAGCAGTTCTTC CASSIGLAGGEKTYNEQFF
- TRBJ2-5 - TRBV5-4 TGTGCCAGCAGGGGTCAGGGGCAAGAGACCCAGTACTTC CASRGQGQETQYF
once TRBJ2-7 - TRBV28 TGTGCCAGCAGTTTAAGGGCCAGGGTCTACGAGCAGTACTTC CASSLRARVYEQYF
- TRBJ2-5 TRBD2 TRBV11-2 TGTGCCAGCGTTCTAGCGGGAGGTCGGACCCAGTACTTC CASVLAGGRTQYF
- TRBJ2-7 TRBD2 TRBV29-1 TGCAGCGTGGGGGAGGGACTAGCGGCCTACGAGCAGTACTTC CSVGEGLAAYEQYF
once TRBJ1-4 TRBD1 TRBV6-5 TGTGCCAGCAGCAGAGACAGGGTCAACAATGAAAAACTGTTTTTT CASSRDRVNNEKLFF
- TRBJ2-1 TRBD2 TRBV13 TGTGCCAGCAGCCCAGATCAACCTAGCGGGGGATCCTTCTACAATGAGCAGTTCTTC CASSPDQPSGGSFYNEQFF
- TRBJ2-1 TRBD2 TRBV5-1 TGCGCCAGCAGCCAGGGACTAGCGGGGGCCTCCTCCAATGAGCAGTTCTTC CASSQGLAGASSNEQFF
- TRBJ2-7 - TRBV28 TGTGCCAGCAGTTTAGGAACAGGAAGCTCCTACGAGCAGTACTTC CASSLGTGSSYEQYF
- TRBJ1-1 - TRBV7-2 TGTGCCAGCAGCTTGGCTGAATTGAACACTGAAGCTTTCTTT CASSLAELNTEAFF
- TRBJ2-1 - TRBV4-1 TGCGCCAGCAGCCAAGGGGCTAGCCCCTACAATGAGCAGTTCTTC CASSQGASPYNEQFF
few TRBJ1-5 TRBD1 TRBV4-1 TGCGCCAGCAGCCAAGGCCCCCTCCTGAGGACAGGCATAGAGCCGAATCAGCCCCAGCATTTT CASSQGPLLRTGIEPNQPQHF
- TRBJ1-1 TRBD1 TRBV7-9 TGTGCCAGCAGCCCCCGGGGCAACAGGGGAATGAACACTGAAGCTTTCTTT CASSPRGNRGMNTEAFF
- TRBJ2-1 - TRBV10-2 TGCGCCAGCGGTACTTCGAGTGAGCAGTTCTTC CASGTSSEQFF
- TRBJ2-7 TRBD1 TRBV28 TGTGCCAGCAGCAAACACAGTGGACAGGGAATAAAAAGCTCCTACGAGCAGTACTTC CASSKHSGQGIKSSYEQYF
- TRBJ2-2 TRBD2 TRBV19 TGTGCCAGTAGTACACCGGGACTAGAATCCGGGGAGCTGTTTTTT CASSTPGLESGELFF
- TRBJ2-2 TRBD2 TRBV5-1 TGCGCCACCTCCTCCCGGGGGGAATCCGGGGAGCTGTTTTTT CATSSRGESGELFF